A single sample gave rise to the 24 T cell receptor beta chains below, sequenced in a study of T cell responses to AZD1222 COVID-19 vaccine. TCRdb's table, derived via immunoSEQ multiplex PCR, lists solely in-frame clones and lacks some. This repertoire shows approximately 79,000 clones, about 86% found once; its top ten account for about 8%. The sequences come from peripheral blood, collected on day 0 of AZD1222 vaccination. The receptors originated from an adult in good health.

This clone appeared once. For the CDR3, the DNA is TGCGCCAGCAGTGAGTCAGGAGGGGTGGAGACCCAGTACTTC. This sequence encodes CASSESGGVETQYF. The V gene is TRBV10-1, the J gene TRBJ2-5; tentative D call: TRBD2 (6 bases). Germline assignment: CDR1 WNHNN and CDR2 SYGVQD (reference sequence). V lost 0 bases to trimming and J lost 5 bases, with 10 bases between them. There are 14 residues in the CDR3.

V is TRBV4-1 and J is TRBJ1-1; maybe TRBD1 (5 bases). Germline values: CDR1 MGHRA, CDR2 YSYEKL. The CDR3 runs to 16 residues. V shed 1 base and J shed 1 base, with 13 bases lying between them. The CDR3 nucleotides are TGCGCCAGCAGCCAAGGAATGAGAAGGGGGAACACTGAAGCTTTCTTT. This sequence encodes CASSQGMRRGNTEAFF.

This clone appeared once. The gene calls are TRBV19 and TRBJ1-1, with 7 bases fitting TRBD1. Germline V CDR1 and CDR2: LNHDA, SQIVND (reference sequence). Trimming removed 6 bases from V and 1 base from J; junction bases left unmatched: 5. This CDR3 region has 14 residues. The CDR3 loop reads CASRIGQANTEAFF. DNA of the CDR3: TGTGCCAGTAGGATTGGACAGGCGAACACTGAAGCTTTCTTT.

The rearrangement joins TRBV18 to TRBJ2-7; D is possibly TRBD1 or TRBD2 (5 bases each). Germline loops: CDR1 KGHSH, CDR2 LQKENI. The CDR3 contains 15 residues. V lost 1 base and J lost 2, with 12 bases in between. The chain's CDR3 is CASSPQGREAYEQYF. The CDR3 DNA reads as TGTGCCAGCTCACCACAGGGACGGGAAGCCTACGAGCAGTACTTC.

The gene calls are TRBV7-2 and TRBJ2-1, with D possibly being TRBD2 (6 bases). This CDR3 contains 18 residues. Germline CDR1 reads SGHTA; CDR2 reads FQGNSA. Trimming stripped 2 bases from V and 2 bases from J, with 19 bases between. CDR3 sequence: CASSLTQGSGYTYNEQFF. The CDR3 region has the DNA TGTGCCAGCAGCTTAACCCAGGGCAGCGGGTATACCTACAATGAGCAGTTCTTC.

The rearrangement joins TRBV18 to TRBJ1-6, with 9 bases matching TRBD1. Germline CDR1 reads KGHSH; CDR2 reads LQKENI. CDR3 length: 18 amino acids. V was pared by 0 bases and J by 11 bases, with 14 bases of the junction left unmatched. CDR3 residues: CASSPPGQGGGPRAPLHF. In DNA, the CDR3 is TGTGCCAGCTCACCACCGGGACAGGGTGGAGGGCCACGGGCACCCCTCCACTTT.

The V and J genes are TRBV29-1 and TRBJ1-4, with D maybe TRBD1 (6 bases). Trimming shortened V by 7 bases and J by 10 bases, and 13 bases separated the two germline ends. Germline CDR1 and CDR2: SQVTM and ANQGSEA. The CDR3 extends over 11 amino acids. CDR3 nucleotide sequence: TGCAGCGCCTCGACAGGAGGAAAACTGTTTTTT. Protein product: CSASTGGKLFF.

Concerning this clone: One end of the junction varies from germline; a read error may be responsible. J is TRBJ1-6 and V is TRBV25-1, with 7 bases matching TRBD1. The germline V gene has CDR1 MGHDK and CDR2 SYGVNS. The CDR3 covers 15 residues. The CDR3 loop reads CASCETTGNKSPLHF. The CDR3 DNA follows: TGTGCCAGCTGTGAGACGACAGGGAACAAATCACCCCTCCACTTT.

The V and J genes are TRBV7-9 and TRBJ2-1, with D maybe TRBD2 (6 bases). The V gene lost 0 bases and the J gene lost 5 bases, with 14 bases spanning the gap. This CDR3 is 16 amino acids long. Germline CDR1 reads SEHNR; CDR2 reads FQNEAQ (reference sequence). The DNA for the CDR3 is TGTGCCAGCAGCTTAGCGCGCGGTAGCGGAAACAATGAGCAGTTCTTC. Translation: CASSLARGSGNNEQFF.

This clone came up many times. The chain recombines TRBV28 with TRBJ1-1, with D unclear. Germline-derived CDR1 and CDR2 are MDHEN and SYDVKM. The germline V and J ends were trimmed by 3 bases and 8 bases, with 10 bases remaining between them. The CDR3 totals 12 residues. The CDR3 is CASSFGQMEAFF. As DNA, the CDR3 is TGTGCCAGCAGTTTCGGGCAGATGGAAGCTTTCTTT.

The chain uses TRBV19 and TRBJ1-6; maybe TRBD1 (6 bases). Germline CDR1 reads LNHDA; CDR2 reads SQIVND (reference sequence). With 7 bases removed from V and 10 bases from J, the gap between germline ends came to 20 bases. The CDR3 has 15 amino acids. The CDR3 DNA follows: TGTGCCAGTACCCTCTTCCGGGACAAGGAATCACCCCTCCACTTT. It specifies CASTLFRDKESPLHF. The complete variable domain, with remaining parts taken from reference TRBV19 and TRBJ1-6, reads DGGITQSPKYLFRKEGQNVTLSCEQNLNHDAMYWYRQDPGQGLRLIYYSQIVNDFQKGDIAEGYSVSREKKESFPLTVTSAQKNPTAFYLCASTLFRDKESPLHFGNGTRLTVT.

The V gene is TRBV19, the J gene TRBJ1-1; D not certain. This CDR3 spans 12 amino acids. In germline, CDR1 is LNHDA, CDR2 SQIVND (reference sequence). The V gene lost 7 bases and the J gene lost 1 base, with 7 bases spanning the gap. In nucleotides, the CDR3 is TGTGCCAGTACTTTGGGGAACACTGAAGCTTTCTTT. It is translated as CASTLGNTEAFF.

The chain couples TRBV7-7 to TRBJ2-1; the match to TRBD2 covers 10 bases. Trimming took 4 bases from V and 8 from J; bases not matched to a gene: 8. This CDR3 is 15 amino acids long. From germline, CDR1 is SSHAT and CDR2 FNYEAQ (reference sequence). DNA of the CDR3: TGTGCCAGCAGCTCGCTAGCGGGAGTGGGCGATGAGCAGTTCTTC. Translation: CASSSLAGVGDEQFF.

The chain joins TRBV27 to TRBJ2-3, with TRBD2 matching 16 bases. CDR3 size: 19 residues. Germline CDR1 reads MNHEY; CDR2 reads SMNVEV (reference sequence). J lost 0 bases, V lost 7 bases, and 10 bases had no gene match. The CDR3 spells CASTPTGTSGRASTDTQYF. CDR3 bases: TGTGCCAGCACACCTACCGGGACTAGCGGGAGGGCGAGCACAGATACGCAGTATTTT.

V is TRBV6-5 and J is TRBJ2-2; D remains ambiguous. The germline gives CDR1 MNHEY, CDR2 SVGAGI. Trimming took 5 bases from V and 8 from J, leaving 12 bases between them. The CDR3 has 13 residues. CDR3 DNA sequence: TGTGCCAGCAGTACCTCTCCCGGTGGGGAGCTGTTTTTT. It translates to CASSTSPGGELFF.

In its sample, this clone was seen once. This sequence joins TRBV27 and TRBJ1-1; D is perhaps TRBD1 (6 bases). This CDR3 comprises 14 residues. Looked up from germline, CDR1 is MNHEY and CDR2 is SMNVEV (reference sequence). Trimming pared 4 bases from V and 4 bases from J, leaving 13 bases between. This chain's CDR3 is CASSWGGYGTEAFF. In DNA, the CDR3 is TGTGCCAGCAGTTGGGGGGGCTATGGCACTGAAGCTTTCTTT.

The chain combines TRBV6-5 with TRBJ1-1, with TRBD1 matching 12 bases. Trimming removed 4 bases from V and 5 bases from J; junction bases left unmatched: 5. This CDR3 has 15 amino acids. Germline CDR1 MNHEY, CDR2 SVGAGI. CDR3 sequence reads: CASSSWDRGRTEAFF. The CDR3, as DNA: TGTGCCAGCAGTTCATGGGACAGGGGGCGGACTGAAGCTTTCTTT.

The chain joins TRBV11-3 to TRBJ2-7, with a possible D match to TRBD2 (5 bases). V dropped 2 bases and J dropped 3 bases, with 29 bases sitting between them. Per germline, CDR1 SGHNT and CDR2 YENEEA. There are 20 residues in the CDR3. As DNA, the CDR3 is TGTGCCAGCAGCTTATACCCCCAGCGGTCCTCTACGATCCTTGACTACGAGCAGTACTTC. As protein: CASSLYPQRSSTILDYEQYF.

The chain uses TRBV5-1 and TRBJ2-1, with 11 bases identical to TRBD1. This CDR3 region has 16 residues. Germline lookup yields CDR1 SGHRS and CDR2 YFSETQ. V gave up 5 bases and J gave up 2 bases; unmatched junction bases: 6. The CDR3 DNA reads as TGCGCCAGCAGTAAACAGGGACAGGGGGCCTACAATGAGCAGTTCTTC. Translation: CASSKQGQGAYNEQFF.

V and J are TRBV12-5 and TRBJ1-1, with 7 bases aligning to TRBD1. Germline loops: CDR1 LGHNT, CDR2 FRNRAP. J was trimmed by 5 bases and V by 3 bases; bases with no gene match: 6. The CDR3 is 14 residues long. The CDR3: CASGLANRGTEAFF. The CDR3 DNA follows: TGTGCTAGTGGTTTAGCTAACAGGGGAACTGAAGCTTTCTTT.

This rearrangement joins TRBV4-1 to TRBJ2-1, with 8 bases aligning to TRBD2. V shed 4 bases, J shed 8 bases, and the junction held 10 bases outside the gene matches. Germline V CDR1 and CDR2: MGHRA, YSYEKL. This CDR3 region has 15 residues. The CDR3 coding sequence is TGCGCCAGCAGCCGGAGACTAGCGACAGGCGATGAGCAGTTCTTC. This sequence encodes CASSRRLATGDEQFF.

The gene calls are TRBV5-1 and TRBJ1-3; tentative D call: TRBD1 (6 bases). The germline V and J ends were trimmed by 4 bases and 0 bases, with 14 bases remaining between them. In germline, CDR1 is SGHRS, CDR2 YFSETQ. This CDR3 has 16 residues. CDR3 bases: TGCGCCAGCAGCGATCAGGGGCCTATCTCTGGAAACACCATATATTTT. Translation: CASSDQGPISGNTIYF.

This rearrangement joins TRBV19 to TRBJ2-3, with a possible D match to TRBD2 (5 bases). CDR1 and CDR2 (germline): LNHDA, SQIVND (reference sequence). Trimming shortened V by 1 base and J by 2 bases, and 7 bases separated the two germline ends. CDR3 length: 14 residues. The chain's CDR3 is CASSIGAATDTQYF. The CDR3, as DNA: TGTGCCAGTAGTATAGGAGCGGCCACAGATACGCAGTATTTT.

CDR3 bases: TGTGCCACCAGCCCAGCGTCGGCCGGGACAGGGTCTAGCGAGCAGTACTTC. It codes for CATSPASAGTGSSEQYF. The rearrangement uses TRBV24-1 and TRBJ2-7, with TRBD1 identical over 9 bases. There are 17 residues in the CDR3. The germline gives CDR1 KGHDR, CDR2 SFDVKD. V lost 7 bases and J lost 6; bases outside the gene matches: 18.